This T cell receptor beta chain was sequenced in a study of cytomegalovirus exposure and HLA in healthy donors (dated 2017 in TCRdb). For the study in its entirety: According to an earlier analysis of several hundred of the donors, about 170 million T cells yielded some 120 million unique TCR beta sequences and about 300 Gb of sequence data. A later analysis re-examined previously published TCR beta repertoires from over 500 donors and added high-resolution HLA genotyping to investigate patterns of TCR occurrence. Across around 400 genotyped donors of the cohort, an average of approximately 240,000 unique TCR beta nucleotide sequences per donor were sequenced, and approximately 17% of those sequences were non-productive. Alongside the repertoire data, information on donor age, sex, ethnicity and CMV serostatus was compiled. An early release covering more than 500 HLA-typed donors comprised about 310 gigabases of sequencing data and around 80 million unique TCR sequences. The aim of the study was to test whether cataloging public T cell receptors could identify signatures of past pathogen exposure. To predict cytomegalovirus infection status, the study combined high-throughput TCR immunosequencing, statistical association of individual TCRs with disease status, and machine learning. All discovery cohort repertoires had been generated using a single sequencing platform. The later analysis used no new phenotypic data to find candidate immune exposures, relying instead on TCR beta sequences and their occurrence across donors. Both class I and class II loci were covered by HLA typing, at four-digit resolution. The study used immunosequencing to profile the T cell repertoires of 600 to 850 subjects and linked those repertoires to cytomegalovirus serostatus. In a later genetic analysis, genome-wide SNP genotypes for about 55% of the roughly 700 donors were used, and that subset was treated as a discovery cohort. Among the roughly 400 genotyped donors, 81% belonged to the genetic ancestry cluster associated with self-reported Caucasian donors. Along with the roughly 610-subject first cohort, a separate validation cohort of over a hundred different subjects was used. In an earlier analysis of 587 of the donors, high-throughput TCR beta sequencing was used to judge whether each TCR beta V gene segment behaved as functional or pseudogenic. Because of strong linkage in the cohort, roughly five DR-DQ haplotypes were treated as single units for association and clustering. The number of donors typed differed by locus, with 629-630 for A, B, C, DRB1 and DQB1, 522 for DQA1, 600 to 610 for DPA1, and some 440 for DPB1. Here is what the overall study found, with its caveats: Linkage disequilibrium might explain the correlated functional status among segregating V segments, but an unknown experimental factor could not be excluded. The only immune exposure information available for the cohort was CMV serostatus. An earlier analysis of around 500 of the donors showed that most TCR beta V segments appeared in productive rearrangements either about 90% or about 30% of the time, which broadly matched IMGT annotations. According to the authors, the approach could potentially be generalized to other disease states and immunological phenotypes. Roughly uniform sequencing depth across donors was assumed in presence/absence analyses, although this assumption may not hold. Because the 87-base-pair reads could not distinguish some IMGT-functional V segments, including TRBV6-2 and TRBV6-3, those segments were excluded. Fewer than 20 rarely observed V segments, including chromosome 9 orphons, were excluded from the earlier analysis of approximately 500 of the donors because counts were too low. The cohort was sequenced for TCR beta chains only, and without alpha or paired-chain data the features that could be detected were limited. According to a later analysis, most CMV-associated TCR beta chains appeared to be HLA-restricted, and the HLA associations seemed to be driven largely by CMV exposure. An association between a missense DCLRE1C variant and V-gene and J-gene trimming of TCR beta chains was found in a later genetic analysis and replicated in an independent cohort. A further reported finding was that TCR beta sequences accurately predicted the HLA-A and HLA-B alleles for most subjects in the first cohort. While some public TCRs were present in many individuals, most TCR sequences turned up only very rarely across donors. In a later analysis, 16,951 TCR beta sequences were associated with specific HLA alleles at a false discovery rate of 0.05. Compared with the roughly 720-donor mean, donors in an Asian-associated ancestry cluster had fewer N-insertions in productive TCRs, according to a later genetic analysis. HLA typing was unavailable for some donors at each locus, so association tests used only the typed subset. The study listed 164 TCR beta chains as associated with cytomegalovirus. A group of highly shared sequence variants was considered likely to be a technical artifact of the sequencing pipeline. A few of the identified cytomegalovirus-associated TCR beta chains were confirmed in vitro to be specific for cytomegalovirus antigens. In a later analysis, the rate of TCR association differed among HLA loci, with DRB1 alleles having the most associated TCRs and HLA-C alleles having the fewest. When HLA alleles, especially DR and DQ, strongly co-occurred, attributing TCR associations to individual alleles was difficult. The classifier was reported to diagnose cytomegalovirus status with high specificity and sensitivity in both the original cohort and the validation cohort. A later analysis found that HLA-associated TCR beta chains were more clonally expanded and had lower generation probabilities than equally common non-associated chains. In a later analysis, several top co-occurrence clusters were reported to appear linked to parvovirus B19, influenza, CMV and Epstein-Barr virus.

This clone came up a few times. The antigen it recognizes is unknown. Base qualities are not recorded, but no much larger clone differs from it by a single base. The CDR3, from cysteine to phenylalanine, totals 11 residues. Of the read, only the CDR3 DNA is kept; its 33 bases are in frame from base 1. Looking up the germline V gene (reference sequence) yields CDR1 DFQATT and CDR2 SNEGSKA. V sheds 4 bases and J sheds 5 bases, leaving 8 bases between their ends. In total, over 600 healthy bone marrow donors made up the cohort. All cohort members were sampled while nominally healthy, although unrecorded immune exposures were likely present. The donor tested CMV seronegative and was one of the 352 seronegative cohort members. Every donor gave a peripheral blood sample, and the peripheral blood mononuclear cells from that sample were used for TCR beta sequencing. Genomic DNA was extracted from the blood cell samples with the Qiagen DNeasy Blood Extraction Kit.

Libraries were built with the immunoSEQ multiplex PCR assay. A mixture of 60 forward primers for TCR Vbeta segments and 13 reverse primers for TCR Jbeta segments was used in the multiplex PCR. Amplification of the CDR3 region of rearranged TCR beta genes was performed with a multiplex PCR assay on genomic DNA. On the Illumina HiSeq System, the amplified TCR beta libraries were sequenced as 87-base-pair reads. On the study's bioinformatics: A later analysis counted approximately 84 million unique TCR beta chains across the approximately 700 repertoires, and 10 million to 12 million of these chains were shared by at least two donors. Raw reads were error-corrected and collapsed into unique sequences with a nearest-neighbor algorithm that merged closely related sequences to remove PCR and sequencing errors. V, D and J gene segments were assigned by aligning CDR3 sequences to IMGT reference sequences. For a sequence to be retained, a match of at least six nucleotides to both a V gene segment and a J gene segment was required. Rearrangements were called productive when the CDR3 lacked stop codons and stayed in frame with V and J; all others were non-productive. Following IMGT convention, CDR3 was defined as the stretch from the second conserved V-encoded cysteine up to the conserved J-encoded phenylalanine. Sequences without an unambiguous match to a single V gene segment were excluded from the earlier analysis of 500 to 700 of the donors. An earlier analysis of 500 to 600 of the donors classified V segments as functional when productive rearrangements were above 56.7% and as segregating when the standard deviation between donors was above 5%. To diagnose cytomegalovirus status from the catalog of TCR beta chain sequences, a statistical classification framework was built. V and J gene assignment, in a later analysis, came from comparing TCR nucleotide sequences with IMGT/GENE-DB human TR gene sequences. The TCRdist pipeline was used in a later analysis to assign CDR3 sequences and most-parsimonious VDJ recombination scenarios. A later analysis defined each TCR beta chain by its CDR3 amino acid sequence plus V-gene family, and excluded reads lacking a unique V-gene family. In a later analysis, a few hundred highly shared, low-generation-probability nucleotide sequences were removed to address suspected cross-contamination and a sequencing artifact. In a later analysis, a clonal expansion index for each public chain was calculated from normalized within-repertoire ranks of inferred template counts. In a later analysis, generation probabilities were computed with a VDJ recombination model fitted to out-of-frame rearrangements, and the resulting probabilities were checked against IGoR. In a later analysis, hypergeometric tests were used to score TCR-TCR, TCR-HLA and TCR-CMV co-occurrence, with a repertoire-size bias correction applied to TCR pairs. A later analysis estimated false discovery rates by permuting HLA or CMV assignments 20 times. In a later analysis, co-occurring TCRs were grouped using DBSCAN, with TCRdist sequence similarity added in when clustering inside HLA-allele-positive subsets. For co-occurrence clustering, repertoires with fewer than 30,000 or more than 120,000 public chains were excluded, along with about five repertoires with anomalous nucleotide sharing. TCRdb stores this immuneACCESS table with in-frame sequences only. Part of the clones is absent; in the studies checked, under half of the shortfall reflects unresolved V genes, and no reason is known for the rest. That table is the source of V, J and clone size, and D and trimming were worked out from the DNA. This sample lists some 160,000 clones; around 82% were detected once. The ten biggest clones cover under 2.5% of the sample.

The specimen sequenced was PBMCs. The chain uses TRBV20-1 and TRBJ2-5; the D gene is perhaps TRBD2, from 5 matching bases. This receptor was obtained from a man between 60 and 75 years old in good health and CMV-seronegative. The CDR3 region: CSATSMETQYF. The DNA sequence is given as TGCAGTGCTACTAGCATGGAGACCCAGTACTTC.